This T cell receptor beta chain was captured in a study of blood T cell repertoires in COVID-19. Study background: The cDNA or gDNA used as material had been derived from T cells, B-cell-depleted T cells, or PBMCs.

As originally analysed: Reference gene primer amplification gave estimated nucleated cell counts. Clones were read by immunoSEQ multiplex PCR, and TCRdb kept only the in-frame ones, dropping some. That table gives V, J and clone size, and the DNA gave D and trimming. The sample consists of about 250,000 clones, over 75% of them appearing once. Germline CDR1 and CDR2: MNHEY and SVGAGI. Trimming took 6 bases from V and 0 from J; bases not matched to a gene: 4. The CDR3 covers 15 residues. The sequence derives from a woman in her 50s with acute COVID-19. The sequenced material came from PBMCs or T cells enriched from blood (not recorded which). The chain couples TRBV6-5 to TRBJ1-4; 7 bases line up with TRBD1. The CDR3 here is CASRLQGATNEKLFF. The CDR3 nucleotides read TGTGCCAGCAGGTTGCAGGGGGCAACTAATGAAAAACTGTTTTTT.